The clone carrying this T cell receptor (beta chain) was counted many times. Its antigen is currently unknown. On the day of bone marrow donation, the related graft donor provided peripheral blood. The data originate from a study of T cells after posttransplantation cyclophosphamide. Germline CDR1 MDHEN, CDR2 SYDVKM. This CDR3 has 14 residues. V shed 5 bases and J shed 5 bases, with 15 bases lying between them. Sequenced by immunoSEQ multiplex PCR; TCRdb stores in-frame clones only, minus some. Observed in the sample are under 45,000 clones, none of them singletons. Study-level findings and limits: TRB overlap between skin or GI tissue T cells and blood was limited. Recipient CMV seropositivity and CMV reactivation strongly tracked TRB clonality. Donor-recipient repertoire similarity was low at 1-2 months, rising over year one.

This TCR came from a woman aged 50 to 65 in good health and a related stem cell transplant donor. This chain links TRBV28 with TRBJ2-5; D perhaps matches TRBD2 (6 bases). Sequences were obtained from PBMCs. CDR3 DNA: TGTGCCAGCAGTCCGGGACTGATAGTGGAGACCCAGTACTTC. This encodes CASSPGLIVETQYF.